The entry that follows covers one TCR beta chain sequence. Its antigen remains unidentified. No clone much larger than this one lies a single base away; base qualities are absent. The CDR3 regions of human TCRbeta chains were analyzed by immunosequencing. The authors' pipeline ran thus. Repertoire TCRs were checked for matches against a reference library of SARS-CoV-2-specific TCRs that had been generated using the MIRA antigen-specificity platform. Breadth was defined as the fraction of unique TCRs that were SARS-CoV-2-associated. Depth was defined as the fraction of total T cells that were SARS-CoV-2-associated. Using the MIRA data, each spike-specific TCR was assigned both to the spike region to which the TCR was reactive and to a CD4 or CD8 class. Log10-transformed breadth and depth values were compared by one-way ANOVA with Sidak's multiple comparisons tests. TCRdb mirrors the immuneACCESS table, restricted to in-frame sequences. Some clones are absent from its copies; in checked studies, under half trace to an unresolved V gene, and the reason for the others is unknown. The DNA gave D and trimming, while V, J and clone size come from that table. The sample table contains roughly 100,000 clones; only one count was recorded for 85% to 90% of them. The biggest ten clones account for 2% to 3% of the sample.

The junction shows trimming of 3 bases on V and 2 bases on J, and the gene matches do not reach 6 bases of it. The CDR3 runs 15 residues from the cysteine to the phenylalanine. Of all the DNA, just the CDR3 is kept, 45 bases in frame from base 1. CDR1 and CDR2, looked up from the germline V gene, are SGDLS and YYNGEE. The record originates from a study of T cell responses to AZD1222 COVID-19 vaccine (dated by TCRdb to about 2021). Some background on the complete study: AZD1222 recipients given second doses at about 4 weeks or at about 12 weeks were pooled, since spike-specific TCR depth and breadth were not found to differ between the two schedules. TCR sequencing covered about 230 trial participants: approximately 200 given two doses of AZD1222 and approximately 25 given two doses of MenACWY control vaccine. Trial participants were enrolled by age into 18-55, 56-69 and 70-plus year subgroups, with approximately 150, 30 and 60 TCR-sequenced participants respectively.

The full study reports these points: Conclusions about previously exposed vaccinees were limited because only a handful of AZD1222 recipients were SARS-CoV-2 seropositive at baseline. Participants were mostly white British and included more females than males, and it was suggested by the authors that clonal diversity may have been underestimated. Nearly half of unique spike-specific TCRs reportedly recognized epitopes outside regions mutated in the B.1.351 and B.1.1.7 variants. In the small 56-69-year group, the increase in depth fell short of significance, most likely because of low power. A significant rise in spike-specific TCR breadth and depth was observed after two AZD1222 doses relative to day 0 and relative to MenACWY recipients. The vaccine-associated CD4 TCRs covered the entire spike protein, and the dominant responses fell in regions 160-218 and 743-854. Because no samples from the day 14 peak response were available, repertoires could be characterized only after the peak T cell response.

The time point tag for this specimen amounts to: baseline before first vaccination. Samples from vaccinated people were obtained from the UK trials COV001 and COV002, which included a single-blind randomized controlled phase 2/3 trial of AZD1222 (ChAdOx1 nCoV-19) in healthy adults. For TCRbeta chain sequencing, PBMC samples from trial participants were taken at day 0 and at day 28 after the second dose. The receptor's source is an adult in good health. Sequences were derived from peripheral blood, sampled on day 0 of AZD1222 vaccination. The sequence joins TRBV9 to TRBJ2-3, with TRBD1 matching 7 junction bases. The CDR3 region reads CASSGPTGSTDTQYF. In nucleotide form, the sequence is TGTGCCAGCAGCGGACCGACAGGGTCCACAGATACGCAGTATTTT.